One sample yielded the 7 T cell receptor beta chains listed below, sequenced in a study of human T cells and chemical hapten exposure. Time point meaning: pre-sensitization, week 0. Noted treatment: therapeutic diphenylcyclopropenone sensitization with weekly scalp DPC. TCRdb re-analysed the RACE reads in MiXCR, keeping a single row per CDR3 protein. In the table there are approximately 320,000 distinct CDR3 sequences, 5% to 6.5% of which are singletons. The source material was whole blood, sampled in connection with sensitization to the hapten diphenylcyclopropenone (DPC). Receptor source: a woman between 18 and 30 years old with alopecia areata. Some clones in this sample may be carry-over from other donors' samples.

The rearrangement joins TRBV4-1 to TRBJ1-4; D unresolved. The CDR3 runs 16 residues. V was shortened by 4 bases and J by 1 base, with 13 bases between the two germline ends. The germline V gene encodes CDR1 MGHRA and CDR2 YSYEKL. CDR3 nucleotide sequence: TGCGCCAGCAGCCGCCTCCCGCAGGAAACTAATGAAAAACTGTTTTTT. This codes for CASSRLPQETNEKLFF.

The chain couples TRBV6-6 to TRBJ1-5; TRBD1 is a possible D gene (6 bases). Trimming cost V 6 bases and J 5 bases, with 14 bases left between them. Germline V gene data show CDR1 as MNHNY and CDR2 as SVGAGI (reference sequence). The CDR3 loop spans 14 amino acids. The CDR3 region has the DNA TGTGCCAGCAGCCCTGACAGGAGCTATCAGCCCCAGCATTTT. The encoded protein is CASSPDRSYQPQHF.

This clonotype has a count of ten or more. The chain employs TRBV7-8 and TRBJ2-7; TRBD1 matches 9 bases. The V gene end was trimmed by 5 bases and the J gene end by 1 base; junction bases not matched to a gene: 6. The CDR3 spans 15 residues. Germline CDR1 is SGHVS and CDR2 is FQNEAQ. The CDR3 region is CASSPGQGGSYEQYF. CDR3 in DNA: TGTGCCAGCAGCCCGGGACAGGGAGGTTCCTACGAGCAGTACTTC.

This clonotype occurred a few times. The chain recombines TRBV14 with TRBJ2-2; D not certain. The CDR3 covers 15 residues. Germline-derived CDR1 and CDR2 are SGHDN and FVKESK. The germline V and J ends were trimmed by 1 base and 7 bases, with 13 bases remaining between them. The CDR3 loop is CASSQAGRVGGELFF. The DNA of the CDR3 is TGTGCCAGCAGCCAAGCAGGTCGGGTAGGCGGGGAGCTGTTTTTT. The variable domain in full, with the rest retrieved from reference TRBV14 and TRBJ2-2, is EAGVTQFPSHSVIEKGQTVTLRCDPISGHDNLYWYRRVMGKEIKFLLHFVKESKQDESGMPNNRFLAERTGGTYSTLKVQPAELEDSGVYFCASSQAGRVGGELFFGEGSRLTVL.

The chain employs TRBV27 and TRBJ1-1; D not certain. CDR1 is MNHEY, CDR2 SMNVEV, per germline (reference sequence). Deletions cut 3 bases from V and 5 bases from J, with 19 bases between. CDR3 length: 16 amino acids. This CDR3 reads CASSFRRPLEGTEAFF. In nucleotides, the CDR3 is TGTGCCAGCAGTTTTAGAAGACCATTGGAGGGTACTGAAGCTTTCTTT.

This clonotype was seen more than once but under ten times. V gene TRBV5-1 combines with J gene TRBJ1-1; 9 bases line up with TRBD1. V was clipped by 6 bases and J by 7 bases; unmatched bases: 13. CDR1 is SGHRS, CDR2 YFSETQ, per germline. CDR3 length: 15 residues. CDR3 nucleotides: TGCGCCAGCACCCCCGCCGGGACAGGGTACGATGAAGCTTTCTTT. Translation: CASTPAGTGYDEAFF.

Many counts were recorded for this clonotype. The chain combines TRBV5-1 with TRBJ1-6, with TRBD1 identical over 8 bases. CDR3 size: 15 residues. J gave up 3 bases and V 4 bases, and 3 bases lay outside the gene matches. Germline lookup yields CDR1 SGHRS and CDR2 YFSETQ. DNA of the CDR3: TGCGCCAGCAGCGCCGGACAGGGCTATAATTCACCCCTCCACTTT. Protein product: CASSAGQGYNSPLHF.